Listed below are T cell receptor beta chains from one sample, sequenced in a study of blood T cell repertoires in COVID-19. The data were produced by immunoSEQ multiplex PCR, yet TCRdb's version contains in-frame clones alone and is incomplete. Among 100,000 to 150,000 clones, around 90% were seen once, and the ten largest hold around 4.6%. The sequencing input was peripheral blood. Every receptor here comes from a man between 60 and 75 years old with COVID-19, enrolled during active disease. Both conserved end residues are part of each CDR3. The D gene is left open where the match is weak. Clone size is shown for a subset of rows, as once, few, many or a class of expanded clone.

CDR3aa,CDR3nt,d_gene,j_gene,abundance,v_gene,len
CASSIQGGVTEAFF,TGTGCCAGCAGCATACAGGGGGGTGTAACTGAAGCTTTCTTT,TRBD1,TRBJ1-1,-,TRBV7-3,14
CASSPQGQQGTEAFF,TGTGCCAGCAGCCCGCAAGGACAGCAGGGGACTGAAGCTTTCTTT,-,TRBJ1-1,once,TRBV11-3,15
CASSRQGYGEKLFF,TGTGCCAGCAGCCGTCAGGGGTATGGTGAAAAACTGTTTTTT,-,TRBJ1-4,few,TRBV5-4,14
CASSLPGRYEQYF,TGTGCCAGCAGTTTGCCAGGGAGGTACGAGCAGTACTTC,-,TRBJ2-7,-,TRBV12-3/TRBV12-4,13
CASSLATRQQETQYF,TGTGCCAGCAGCTTAGCTACCCGACAGCAAGAGACCCAGTACTTC,-,TRBJ2-5,-,TRBV7-9,15
CSVKKRVTEAFF,TGCAGCGTCAAAAAACGGGTCACTGAAGCTTTCTTT,-,TRBJ1-1,-,TRBV29-1,12
CASSVGILAGVTDTQYF,TGTGCCAGCAGCGTAGGAATCCTAGCGGGCGTTACAGATACGCAGTATTTT,TRBD2,TRBJ2-3,once,TRBV9,17
CASSLELGEAKNIQYF,TGTGCCAGCAGCTTAGAGTTGGGAGAAGCCAAAAACATTCAGTACTTC,-,TRBJ2-4,-,TRBV7-9,16
CASSPRDSGRATDTQYF,TGTGCCAGCAGCCCGCGTGATAGCGGGAGGGCGACAGATACGCAGTATTTT,TRBD2,TRBJ2-3,-,TRBV7-2,17
CASSSRGVDEQFF,TGTGCCAGCAGCTCCCGGGGTGTGGATGAGCAGTTCTTC,-,TRBJ2-1,-,TRBV9,13
CASSHRRSGAQETQYF,TGTGCCAGCAGCCACAGACGTAGCGGGGCACAAGAGACCCAGTACTTC,TRBD2,TRBJ2-5,once,TRBV27,16
CASSSNRDQPQHF,TGTGCCAGCAGCTCTAACAGGGATCAGCCCCAGCATTTT,-,TRBJ1-5,-,TRBV7-3,13
CASSLGTSWETQYF,TGTGCCAGCAGCTTAGGTACTAGTTGGGAGACCCAGTACTTC,-,TRBJ2-5,-,TRBV7-6,14
CASSPGGSYGYTF,TGTGCCAGCAGCCCCGGAGGGTCCTATGGCTACACCTTC,-,TRBJ1-2,-,TRBV11-2,13
CASSQGWASGTTDTQYF,TGTGCCAGCAGCCAAGGCTGGGCTAGCGGGACGACAGATACGCAGTATTTT,TRBD2,TRBJ2-3,-,TRBV4-2,17
CASSQGGSDVDTQYF,TGTGCCAGCAGCCAAGGCGGGAGTGATGTAGATACGCAGTATTTT,TRBD2,TRBJ2-3,-,TRBV3-1/TRBV3-2,15
CATLSDGAAMNTEAFF,TGTGCCACCCTCTCGGACGGAGCGGCTATGAACACTGAAGCTTTCTTT,-,TRBJ1-1,-,TRBV10-3,16
CASSLDGSGTINEQFF,TGTGCCAGCAGCTTAGACGGTAGCGGGACCATCAATGAGCAGTTCTTC,TRBD2,TRBJ2-1,few,TRBV7-7,16
CASSPGSESYEQYF,TGTGCCAGCTCACCGGGCAGTGAGTCCTACGAGCAGTACTTC,-,TRBJ2-7,-,TRBV18,14
CASSRLAGEQFF,TGCGCCAGCAGTCGACTAGCGGGAGAACAGTTCTTC,TRBD2,TRBJ2-1,few,TRBV5-1,12
CSAGQDGYTF,TGCAGTGCCGGACAGGATGGCTACACCTTC,TRBD1,TRBJ1-2,-,TRBV20-1,10
CASSYSTSGRAGDTQYF,TGTGCCAGCAGTTACTCGACTAGCGGGAGGGCCGGAGATACGCAGTATTTT,TRBD2,TRBJ2-3,few,TRBV6-2/TRBV6-3,17
CASSPRLAGPQETQYF,TGTGCCAGCAGTCCGCGACTAGCGGGGCCTCAAGAGACCCAGTACTTC,TRBD2,TRBJ2-5,once,TRBV27,16
CASSSSADTQYF,TGTGCCAGCAGCTCCTCCGCAGATACGCAGTATTTT,-,TRBJ2-3,-,TRBV11-2,12
CASSFGWRNEQFF,TGTGCCAGCAGTTTTGGATGGCGGAATGAGCAGTTCTTC,-,TRBJ2-1,-,TRBV3-1/TRBV3-2,13
CASSLSQGGYGYTF,TGTGCCAGCAGTTTATCACAGGGGGGTTATGGCTACACCTTC,TRBD1,TRBJ1-2,once,TRBV28,14
CASSRSSGGATYNEQFF,TGTGCCAGTAGTAGATCTAGCGGGGGCGCAACCTACAATGAGCAGTTCTTC,TRBD2,TRBJ2-1,-,TRBV19,17
CASSEPIGQGKNTEAFF,TGTGCCAGCAGCGAACCGATAGGGCAGGGGAAAAACACTGAAGCTTTCTTT,-,TRBJ1-1,-,TRBV9,17
CASSPLEPYEQYF,TGTGCCAGCTCACCGCTAGAACCCTACGAGCAGTACTTC,-,TRBJ2-7,-,TRBV18,13
CASSQEGVGTEAFF,TGTGCCAGCAGCCAAGAAGGGGTAGGGACTGAAGCTTTCTTT,-,TRBJ1-1,few,TRBV3-1/TRBV3-2,14
CASSRLWRGEGYEQYF,TGTGCCAGCAGCCGCCTTTGGCGGGGGGAGGGGTACGAGCAGTACTTC,TRBD2,TRBJ2-7,-,TRBV4-2,16
CASTLKGDRETEAFF,TGTGCCAGCACCCTAAAGGGGGACAGGGAGACTGAAGCTTTCTTT,TRBD1,TRBJ1-1,few,TRBV6-5,15
CSAAQTGALSGNTIYF,TGCAGCGCCGCCCAAACAGGGGCCCTCTCTGGAAACACCATATATTTT,TRBD1,TRBJ1-3,-,TRBV29-1,16